This T cell receptor beta chain appears in the sequencing data of a study of T cells after yellow fever vaccination. Study results and limitations: Most clones from primary vaccination resurfaced after the booster (approximately 96% CD4, around 89% CD8). Clonotypes found in both CD4 and CD8 compartments made up a small share. A weaker but faster secondary response was observed, peaking on day 5 versus 15.

TCRdb ran MiXCR on the 5' RACE reads and lists one entry per CDR3 protein. The table records around 250,000 distinct CDR3 sequences, less than 9% of them present only once. A word on this clonotype: Its antigen is unknown.

This receptor was taken from a man aged 30-40 years who received the YFV17D yellow fever vaccine. The input for sequencing was CD4+ T cells sorted from PBMCs, taken 15 days after the yellow fever booster vaccination.

Here the CDR3 reads CASSLGGSSTREQYF. Here the CDR3 DNA reads TGTGCCAGCAGCTTGGGCGGGAGTAGTACGAGGGAGCAGTACTTC. The rearrangement uses TRBV5-4 and TRBJ2-7; TRBD2 matches at 7 bases. Germline V CDR1 and CDR2: SGHNT, YYREEE (reference sequence). The CDR3 covers 15 residues. With 0 bases clipped from V and 7 bases from J, the junction kept 10 bases outside the gene matches.